The 19 T cell receptor beta chains listed next were all sequenced from one sample in a study of liver allograft versus peripheral blood T cells. The wider study: Liver transplant recipients had T cell receptor repertoires compared between transplanted liver and peripheral blood.

A single record per CDR3 protein comes from TCRdb applying MiXCR to the reads. This table has approximately 10,000 distinct CDR3 sequences, 15% to 20% appearing once. These receptors all stem from a human patient who had a liver transplant. Some T cells may have come from the graft donor.

Judged by abundance, this clonotype is medium-sized. The DNA of the CDR3 is TGTGCCAGCAGCCAGGCTCGTTTGGACACTGAAGCTTTCTTT. It translates to CASSQARLDTEAFF. V is TRBV7-9 and J is TRBJ1-1; D remains unclear. V lost 5 bases, J lost 3 bases, and 13 bases lay in between. This CDR3 comprises 14 residues. CDR1 and CDR2 from the germline V gene are SEHNR and FQNEAQ (reference sequence).

This clonotype is categorized as medium-sized. The chain carries TRBV6-1 and TRBJ2-7; D might be TRBD1 (6 bases). Germline V CDR1 and CDR2: MNHNS, SASEGT. CDR3 size: 14 residues. Trimming shortened V by 7 bases and J by 2 bases, and 15 bases separated the two germline ends. The CDR3 spells CASISDSAPYEQYF. In DNA form, the CDR3 reads TGTGCCAGCATCTCGGACAGTGCCCCCTACGAGCAGTACTTC.

In this sample, this clonotype is medium-sized. The rearrangement links TRBV29-1 to TRBJ2-7; 9 bases are a match to TRBD1. Germline CDR1 SQVTM, CDR2 ANQGSEA. CDR3 length: 16 amino acids. After removal of 1 base from V and 1 base from J, the junction contained 8 bases not matched to a gene. The DNA for the CDR3 is TGCAGCGTTGAAGGAGGAACAGGGGGCCGTTCCTACGAGCAGTACTTC. It codes for CSVEGGTGGRSYEQYF.

About this clonotype: This may come from a read error, since a much larger clone is one base off. The chain links TRBV6-6 to TRBJ2-1; TRBD2 is a possible D gene (5 bases). Deletions cut 2 bases from V and 7 bases from J, with 12 bases between. The germline V gene has CDR1 MNHNY and CDR2 SVGAGI (reference sequence). There are 14 residues in the CDR3. In nucleotides, the CDR3 is TGTGCCAGCAGTTACAACGGGGAAATGAATGAGCAGTTCTTC. The encoded protein is CASSYNGEMNEQFF.

On this clonotype itself: The junction shows a germline mismatch at one end, possibly a read error. This rearrangement joins TRBV19 to TRBJ2-7; the match to TRBD2 covers 10 bases. The CDR3 loop spans 14 amino acids. Germline lookup yields CDR1 LNHDA and CDR2 SQIVND (reference sequence). The CDR3 protein is CASRTSGISCEQYF. The CDR3 DNA sequence: TGTGCCAGTCGCACTAGCGGGATTTCCTGCGAGCAGTACTTC.

By proportion, this clonotype is medium-sized. This chain joins TRBV19 and TRBJ1-1; 7 positions match TRBD1. The CDR3 consists of 12 residues. V trimming: 2 bases; J trimming: 10 bases; junction bases outside the gene matches: 4. The germline V gene has CDR1 LNHDA and CDR2 SQIVND (reference sequence). The CDR3 nucleotides read TGTGCCAGTAGTATAAGACAGGGTACAGCTTTCTTT. Protein product: CASSIRQGTAFF.

A single count supports this clonotype. A much larger clone differs by one base, so this may be a read error. V is TRBV6-1 and J is TRBJ2-7; perhaps TRBD2 as D (5 bases). The CDR3 has 14 amino acids. Germline V gene sequence: CDR1 MNHNS, CDR2 SASEGT. The V and J ends lost 5 bases and 1 base respectively, with 12 bases between them. Here the CDR3 reads CASSYKGESYEQYF. The CDR3 nucleotides read TGTGCCAGCAGTTACAAGGGAGAATCCTACGAGCAGTACTTC.

This clonotype is deemed medium-sized (0.01 to 0.1%). The CDR3 DNA sequence: TGTGCCAGCAGTTCTAGCGGGAGCGCCGGGGAGCTGTTTTTT. The encoded protein is CASSSSGSAGELFF. The chain uses TRBV28 and TRBJ2-2; the match to TRBD2 covers 10 bases. The CDR3 is made up of 14 amino acids. The V and J ends lost 4 bases and 6 bases, in that order; junction bases with no gene match: 2. Germline V gene data show CDR1 as MDHEN and CDR2 as SYDVKM. The variable domain in full, completed from reference TRBV28 and TRBJ2-2, reads DVKVTQSSRYLVKRTGEKVFLECVQDMDHENMFWYRQDPGLGLRLIYFSYDVKMKEKGDIPEGYSVSREKKERFSLILESASTNQTSMYLCASSSSGSAGELFFGEGSRLTVL.

The chain combines TRBV5-5 with TRBJ1-2; no firm D call. The CDR3 length is 15 residues. Trimming pared 4 bases from V and 5 bases from J, leaving 18 bases between. Per germline, CDR1 SGHKS and CDR2 YYEKEE (reference sequence). Here the CDR3 DNA reads TGTGCCAGCAGCCCTTGGAATCTAAGAGGGTATGGCTACACCTTC. Encoded protein: CASSPWNLRGYGYTF.

In its sample, this clonotype ranks as medium-sized. The chain uses TRBV6-1 and TRBJ2-1; the D gene is possibly TRBD2 (5 bases). V lost 5 bases and J lost 7, with 12 bases in between. Per germline, CDR1 MNHNS and CDR2 SASEGT. The CDR3 is made up of 13 amino acids. This CDR3 is CASSFRRGNEQFF. The CDR3 DNA follows: TGTGCCAGCAGTTTCAGGAGAGGGAATGAGCAGTTCTTC.

The rearrangement links TRBV12-3 or TRBV12-4 to TRBJ2-7; possible D gene TRBD2, 5 bases. V was shortened by 3 bases and J by 6 bases, with 15 bases between the two germline ends. The CDR3 loop spans 14 amino acids. CDR3 protein: CASSFSGDEGEQYF. The CDR3 bases are TGTGCCAGCAGTTTTTCCGGGGATGAAGGCGAGCAGTACTTC.

The rearrangement joins TRBV27 to TRBJ2-7, with D possibly matching TRBD2 (7 bases). The CDR3 spans 14 residues. Trimming took off 7 bases at V and 2 bases at J, with 15 bases between the two ends. In germline, CDR1 is MNHEY, CDR2 SMNVEV (reference sequence). The CDR3 loop is CASMGAGATYEQYF. CDR3 sequence (DNA): TGTGCCAGCATGGGGGCGGGGGCCACCTACGAGCAGTACTTC.

The chain links TRBV30 to TRBJ2-5; no firm D call. This CDR3 is built from 12 residues. Trimming removed 4 bases from V and 0 bases from J, with 6 bases in between. Per the germline V gene, CDR1 is GTSNPN and CDR2 is SVGIG (reference sequence). The CDR3 region has the DNA TGTGCCTGGACCCCGTACCAAGAGACCCAGTACTTC. Amino acids: CAWTPYQETQYF.

There are many counts of this clonotype. The chain combines TRBV19 with TRBJ2-3, with 11 nucleotides matching TRBD2. The junction had 6 bases not matched to a gene; V was cut back by 4 bases and J by 0 bases. Germline CDR1 and CDR2: LNHDA and SQIVND (reference sequence). The CDR3 loop spans 17 amino acids. CDR3 sequence (DNA): TGTGCCAGTAGTAGGGTACTAGCGGGGGCGAGCACAGATACGCAGTATTTT. It yields the protein CASSRVLAGASTDTQYF.

At least ten counts were recorded for this clonotype. The rearrangement links TRBV27 to TRBJ1-4, with D possibly TRBD1 on 6 matching bases. Germline V gene sequence: CDR1 MNHEY, CDR2 SMNVEV (reference sequence). V lost 5 bases and J 8 bases, leaving 15 bases between the germline ends. This CDR3 comprises 14 residues. Here the CDR3 DNA reads TGTGCCAGCAGTACCCTGGGGGCTGGGGAAAAACTGTTTTTT. Residues: CASSTLGAGEKLFF. The entire variable domain, with the rest obtained from reference TRBV27 and TRBJ1-4, is as follows: EAQVTQNPRYLITVTGKKLTVTCSQNMNHEYMSWYRQDPGLGLRQIYYSMNVEVTDKGDVPEGYKVSRKEKRNFPLILESPSPNQTSLYFCASSTLGAGEKLFFGSGTQLSVL.

For this clonotype: At one boundary the junction diverges from the germline segment, which might be a read error. V usage is TRBV6-5 and J usage is TRBJ1-6; D call uncertain. This CDR3 spans 17 amino acids. The germline V gene encodes CDR1 MNHEY and CDR2 SVGAGI. DNA for the CDR3: TGTGCCAGCAGTTACCGAGTTGAGAGCTCCTATAATTCACCCCTCTACTTT. It translates to CASSYRVESSYNSPLYF.

As concerns this clonotype: A single base separates this from a much larger clone, so it may be a read error. V gene TRBV5-6 combines with J gene TRBJ1-6, with 9 bases aligning to TRBD1. Trimming at V came to 4 bases and at J to 9 bases, leaving 17 bases not matched to a gene. This CDR3 comprises 18 residues. Germline values: CDR1 SGHDT, CDR2 YYEEEE. The CDR3 coding sequence is TGTGCCAGCAGCCCGACCTCCGTGACAGGGGGGGGGATTTCACCCCTCCACTTT. This encodes CASSPTSVTGGGISPLHF.

In its sample, this clonotype ranks as medium-sized (0.01 to 0.1%). The chain has TRBV6-5 and TRBJ1-2; weak D call: TRBD1 (5 bases). Trimming stripped 2 bases from V and 4 bases from J, with 8 bases between. There are 13 residues in the CDR3. Looked up from germline, CDR1 is MNHEY and CDR2 is SVGAGI. As DNA, the CDR3 is TGTGCCAGCAGTTACGGGGGGGGCTATGGCTACACCTTC. This sequence encodes CASSYGGGYGYTF.

This clonotype came up a few times. The rearrangement links TRBV5-4 to TRBJ1-4; TRBD1 matches at 11 bases. CDR3 length equals 16 residues. V gave up 4 bases and J gave up 8 bases; unmatched junction bases: 10. Germline V gives CDR1 SGHNT, CDR2 YYREEE (reference sequence). CDR3 residues: CASSPKGGTGGEKLFF. The CDR3 bases are TGTGCCAGCAGCCCCAAAGGCGGGACAGGGGGAGAAAAACTGTTTTTT.